A single sample is the source of the 30 T cell receptor beta chains below, sequenced in a study of cytotoxic CD8 clonotypes in ibrutinib-treated CLL (dated by TCRdb to the early 2020s). The library was made by the immunoSEQ multiplex PCR assay. Drawn from immuneACCESS, this table holds only the in-frame rearrangements with V and J called that TCRdb kept. Clones are partly lost; checked studies trace under half to an unresolved V gene and leave the rest unexplained. The sample records approximately 47,000 clones, roughly three fifths of which are singletons. The ten most abundant clones make up approximately 27% of the sample. The meaning of the sample's time point label: roughly 25 months on ibrutinib. The source material was PBMCs, sampled after 24 months of ibrutinib treatment. The source of these receptors is a human donor with chronic lymphocytic leukemia.

This clone was seen only a few times. The chain has TRBV7-9 and TRBJ2-7, with TRBD1 matching over 9 bases. The J segment lost 3 bases and the V segment lost 5 bases, leaving 5 bases of the junction unmatched. CDR1 and CDR2 from the germline V gene are SEHNR and FQNEAQ (reference sequence). The CDR3 sequence is 14 residues long. CDR3 DNA sequence: TGTGCCAGCAGCCCTCCGGGACAGGGCTACGAGCAGTACTTC. As protein: CASSPPGQGYEQYF.

This chain links TRBV11-2 with TRBJ2-1, with D tentatively TRBD1 or TRBD2 (5 bases each). The ends were cut back, 7 bases at V and 7 bases at J, with 11 bases in the middle. The CDR3 consists of 12 residues. Germline V gives CDR1 SGHAT, CDR2 FQNNGV. CDR3 amino acids: CASTGQVNEQFF. The CDR3 nucleotides are TGTGCCAGCACGGGGCAGGTGAATGAGCAGTTCTTC.

This clone was counted between two and nine times. The chain uses TRBV7-6 and TRBJ2-3; 9 bases map to TRBD1. Germline CDR1 reads SGHVS; CDR2 reads FNYEAQ. The CDR3 length is 13 residues. V was clipped by 1 base and J by 10 bases; unmatched bases: 3. The CDR3 spells CASSLEQGAAQYF. In DNA, the CDR3 is TGTGCCAGCAGCTTAGAACAGGGGGCGGCGCAGTATTTT.

The J gene is TRBJ1-2, the V gene TRBV5-1; 7 positions match TRBD1. Germline trimming cut 1 base from V and 6 bases from J; bases unmatched to any gene: 9. This CDR3 contains 15 residues. Germline CDR1 SGHRS, CDR2 YFSETQ. The CDR3 reads CASSLREGGLDGYTF. The CDR3 DNA reads as TGCGCCAGCAGCTTGCGGGAAGGGGGCCTAGATGGCTACACCTTC.

This rearrangement joins TRBV6-6 to TRBJ1-1, with 7 bases fitting TRBD1. The CDR3 covers 14 residues. V gave up 5 bases and J gave up 3 bases; unmatched junction bases: 6. Germline V CDR1 and CDR2: MNHNY, SVGAGI (reference sequence). This CDR3 reads CASSNKQGHTEAFF. CDR3 sequence (DNA): TGTGCCAGCAGTAACAAACAGGGGCACACTGAAGCTTTCTTT.

The chain links TRBV5-1 to TRBJ2-1; 9 nucleotides align to TRBD1. Unmatched junction bases numbered 13, after V lost 7 bases and J lost 8 bases. There are 15 residues in the CDR3. The germline gives CDR1 SGHRS, CDR2 YFSETQ. The CDR3 DNA sequence: TGCGCCAGCCAGGTCGGGACAGGGTTAGGCGATGAGCAGTTCTTC. This sequence encodes CASQVGTGLGDEQFF.

In its sample, this clone was seen a few times. J is TRBJ1-1 and V is TRBV5-1; TRBD1 aligns across 8 bases. The CDR3 covers 14 residues. The junction had 4 bases not matched to a gene; V was cut back by 5 bases and J by 1 base. The germline V gene encodes CDR1 SGHRS and CDR2 YFSETQ. In DNA, the CDR3 is TGCGCCAGCAGATTACAGGGGGAGAACACTGAAGCTTTCTTT. Its protein is CASRLQGENTEAFF.

The gene calls are TRBV27 and TRBJ1-5, with D perhaps TRBD1 (5 bases). Germline-derived CDR1 and CDR2 are MNHEY and SMNVEV (reference sequence). The CDR3 consists of 15 residues. Trimming took off 4 bases at V and 2 bases at J, with 12 bases between the two ends. CDR3 sequence reads: CASSWGGVGNQPQHF. The CDR3, as DNA: TGTGCCAGCAGTTGGGGGGGAGTTGGCAATCAGCCCCAGCATTTT.

This clone was picked up a small number of times. CDR3 residues: CASGPDGYSRGLHF. The CDR3 DNA reads as TGTGCTAGTGGGCCCGATGGGTACAGCCGAGGCCTCCACTTT. The rearrangement links TRBV12-5 to TRBJ1-6; D is ambiguous. CDR1 is LGHNT and CDR2 is FRNRAP in the germline V gene. The V end was cut by 6 bases, the J end by 15 bases, with 21 bases between. The CDR3 totals 14 residues.

This chain links TRBV5-1 with TRBJ2-3; D is uncertain. The CDR3 covers 12 residues. The germline CDR1 and CDR2 sequences are SGHRS and YFSETQ. V was trimmed by 4 bases and J by 2 bases, leaving 5 bases between them. The CDR3 region is CASSPSTDTQYF. The CDR3 DNA reads as TGCGCCAGCAGCCCATCCACAGATACGCAGTATTTT.

The genes are TRBV5-1 and TRBJ2-1; D uncertain. Trimming shortened V by 0 bases and J by 1 base, and 11 bases separated the two germline ends. CDR3 size: 16 residues. Germline V gives CDR1 SGHRS, CDR2 YFSETQ. The CDR3 bases are TGCGCCAGCAGCTTGGCCGCGGTGGCTTCCTACAATGAGCAGTTCTTC. Translated, it gives CASSLAAVASYNEQFF.

The V call is TRBV2, the J call TRBJ1-6; 7 positions agree with TRBD1. V lost 10 bases to trimming and J lost 0 bases; unmatched junction nucleotides: 9. The CDR3 has 16 residues. Germline V gene sequence: CDR1 SNHLY, CDR2 FYNNEI. The CDR3: CAIRGTESSYNSPLHF. CDR3 DNA sequence: TGTGCCATCCGCGGGACAGAGAGCTCCTATAATTCACCCCTCCACTTT. Full variable domain (missing parts from reference TRBV2 and TRBJ1-6): EPEVTQTPSHQVTQMGQEVILRCVPISNHLYFYWYRQILGQKVEFLVSFYNNEISEKSEIFDDQFSVERPDGSNFTLKIRSTKLEDSAMYFCAIRGTESSYNSPLHFGNGTRLTVT.

The gene calls are TRBV6-6 and TRBJ1-2, with D unclear. The CDR3 runs to 16 residues. Trimming took off 1 base at V and 0 bases at J, with 12 bases between the two ends. Germline CDR1 MNHNY, CDR2 SVGAGI (reference sequence). The CDR3 nucleotides are TGTGCCAGCAGTTACTACAGAAAGGCCCCTAACTATGGCTACACCTTC. As protein: CASSYYRKAPNYGYTF.

Note on this clone: At one boundary the junction diverges from the germline segment, which might be a read error. The chain links TRBV5-1 to TRBJ1-2, with 10 bases lining up with TRBD1. In germline, CDR1 is SGHRS, CDR2 YFSETQ. The CDR3 contains 15 residues. In nucleotides, the CDR3 is TGTGCCAGCAGCAGCCGGACAGGGGGAAACTATGGCTACACCTTC. It translates to CASSSRTGGNYGYTF. Full variable domain (outside the CDR3, taken from reference TRBV5-1 and TRBJ1-2): KAGVTQTPRYLIKTRGQQVTLSCSPISGHRSVSWYQQTPGQGLQFLFEYFSETQRNKGNFPGRFSGRQFSNSRSEMNVSTLELGDSALYLCASSSRTGGNYGYTFGSGTRLTVV.

The genes are TRBV11-2 and TRBJ2-7; TRBD2 aligns across 13 bases. CDR1 and CDR2 (germline): SGHAT, FQNNGV. The junction had 14 bases not matched to a gene; V was cut back by 3 bases and J by 3 bases. The CDR3 runs 19 residues. CDR3 nucleotide sequence: TGTGCCAGCAGCTTGGCCGGGACTAGCGGGGCGGCCCCTTTCTACGAGCAGTACTTC. It is translated as CASSLAGTSGAAPFYEQYF.

This clone was observed a handful of times. The chain is built from TRBV5-4 and TRBJ1-5; perhaps TRBD1 as D (6 bases). Germline CDR1 reads SGHNT; CDR2 reads YYREEE (reference sequence). Trimming took off 0 bases at V and 6 bases at J, with 10 bases between the two ends. The CDR3 is made up of 14 amino acids. CDR3 amino acids: CASSLGGGGQPQHF. Here the CDR3 DNA reads TGTGCCAGCAGCTTGGGGGGGGGCGGTCAGCCCCAGCATTTT.

This chain uses TRBV7-7 with TRBJ2-6; 10 nucleotides match TRBD1. Trimming cost V 5 bases and J 4 bases; bases outside gene matches: 5. Germline V gives CDR1 SSHAT, CDR2 FNYEAQ (reference sequence). The CDR3 sequence is 16 residues long. The CDR3 spells CASSPGQGSGANVLTF. The CDR3 DNA sequence: TGTGCCAGCAGCCCGGGACAGGGGTCCGGGGCCAACGTCCTGACTTTC. The variable domain in full, with the rest retrieved from reference TRBV7-7 and TRBJ2-6, is GAGVSQSPRYKVTKRGQDVTLRCDPISSHATLYWYQQALGQGPEFLTYFNYEAQPDKSGLPSDRFSAERPEGSISTLTIQRTEQRDSAMYRCASSPGQGSGANVLTFGAGSRLTVL.

The chain uses TRBV5-1 and TRBJ2-5, with 11 bases matching TRBD2. V shed 1 base and J 2 bases; nucleotides not matched to a gene: 10. The CDR3 length is 18 residues. Germline CDR1 and CDR2: SGHRS and YFSETQ. The CDR3 nucleotides read TGCGCCAGCAGCTTGCGGATAGCGGGGGGGCCTAGACAAGAGACCCAGTACTTC. As protein: CASSLRIAGGPRQETQYF.

The chain uses TRBV5-1 and TRBJ1-1, with TRBD1 identical over 7 bases. This CDR3 spans 13 amino acids. CDR1 and CDR2 from the germline V gene are SGHRS and YFSETQ. V lost 7 bases to trimming and J lost 4 bases; unmatched junction nucleotides: 7. CDR3 nucleotides: TGCGCCAGCTTTCTTCCAGGGGGCACTGAAGCTTTCTTT. Residues: CASFLPGGTEAFF. Full variable domain (missing parts from reference TRBV5-1 and TRBJ1-1): KAGVTQTPRYLIKTRGQQVTLSCSPISGHRSVSWYQQTPGQGLQFLFEYFSETQRNKGNFPGRFSGRQFSNSRSEMNVSTLELGDSALYLCASFLPGGTEAFFGQGTRLTVV.

The J gene is TRBJ1-4, the V gene TRBV7-6, with a weak D call TRBD1 (5 bases). The CDR3 is 14 amino acids. The germline V and J ends were trimmed by 3 bases and 7 bases, with 12 bases remaining between them. Germline V gene sequence: CDR1 SGHVS, CDR2 FNYEAQ. The CDR3 here is CASSFTQGGEKLFF. In nucleotides, the CDR3 is TGTGCCAGCAGCTTCACCCAGGGCGGTGAAAAACTGTTTTTT.

The chain has TRBV6-5 and TRBJ1-2; no firm D call. CDR1 and CDR2 (germline): MNHEY, SVGAGI. The CDR3 contains 12 residues. Trimming shortened V by 2 bases and J by 6 bases, and 7 bases separated the two germline ends. Here the CDR3 reads CASSYRGNGYTF. CDR3 DNA: TGTGCCAGCAGTTACCGGGGAAATGGCTACACCTTC.

The V gene is TRBV9, the J gene TRBJ1-2; TRBD1 aligns across 7 bases. V trimming: 3 bases; J trimming: 5 bases; junction bases outside the gene matches: 13. The CDR3 spans 16 residues. From germline, CDR1 is SGDLS and CDR2 YYNGEE. CDR3 region: CASSAFDRVAMYGYTF. The CDR3 region has the DNA TGTGCCAGCAGCGCCTTCGACAGGGTGGCCATGTATGGCTACACCTTC.

This chain's CDR3 is CASSYSSQGSDTQYF. Written as DNA, the CDR3 is TGTGCCAGCAGTTACTCGAGTCAGGGGTCAGATACGCAGTATTTT. This chain links TRBV6-6 with TRBJ2-3, with D possibly TRBD1 on 6 matching bases. Germline V lookup: CDR1 MNHNY, CDR2 SVGAGI (reference sequence). V lost 0 bases to trimming and J lost 4 bases, with 11 bases between them. This CDR3 region has 15 residues.

The V call is TRBV5-4, the J call TRBJ2-3, with 8 bases identical to TRBD1. The CDR3 consists of 16 residues. Trimming cost V 4 bases and J 6 bases; bases outside gene matches: 13. Germline CDR1 reads SGHNT; CDR2 reads YYREEE (reference sequence). CDR3 loop: CASSPGGDRGTDTQYF. For the CDR3, the DNA is TGTGCCAGCAGCCCTGGAGGTGACAGGGGAACCGATACGCAGTATTTT.

V is TRBV2 and J is TRBJ1-2; perhaps TRBD1 as D (6 bases). Trimming took 6 bases from V and 8 from J, leaving 16 bases between them. The CDR3 extends over 13 amino acids. Germline V gene sequence: CDR1 SNHLY, CDR2 FYNNEI. CDR3 loop: CASSATGSDGYTF. The CDR3 DNA follows: TGTGCCAGCAGCGCGACAGGATCCGACGGCTACACCTTC.

The V gene is TRBV18, the J gene TRBJ2-7; the D call may be TRBD1 or TRBD2 (5 bases each). The CDR3 contains 14 residues. Germline values: CDR1 KGHSH, CDR2 LQKENI. The ends were cut back, 1 base at V and 6 bases at J, with 13 bases in the middle. The CDR3 DNA sequence: TGTGCCAGCTCACCACGTCGAGAGGGGAGCGAGCAGTACTTC. Translated: CASSPRREGSEQYF.

This sequence joins TRBV9 and TRBJ2-3, with 8 bases matching TRBD2. From germline, CDR1 is SGDLS and CDR2 YYNGEE. Trimming removed 4 bases from V and 2 bases from J; junction bases left unmatched: 9. The CDR3 consists of 16 residues. Here the CDR3 reads CASSPGGSGVTDTQYF. The DNA for the CDR3 is TGTGCCAGCAGCCCCGGGGGTAGCGGGGTCACAGATACGCAGTATTTT.

This chain uses TRBV2 with TRBJ1-5; D is possibly TRBD1 (6 bases). V was clipped by 5 bases and J by 6 bases, with 14 bases between them. The CDR3 runs to 14 residues. CDR1 and CDR2 (germline): SNHLY, FYNNEI. The CDR3 loop reads CASSQTGISQPQHF. The CDR3 DNA reads as TGTGCCAGCAGTCAAACAGGGATAAGTCAGCCCCAGCATTTT.

The V and J genes are TRBV5-1 and TRBJ2-1; 9 bases fit TRBD2. The CDR3 spans 19 residues. The V gene end was trimmed by 0 bases and the J gene end by 0 bases; junction bases not matched to a gene: 10. Germline values: CDR1 SGHRS, CDR2 YFSETQ. The CDR3 nucleotides are TGCGCCAGCAGCTTGGCCCCCGGGCTAGCGGGGACCTCCTACAATGAGCAGTTCTTC. Amino acid sequence: CASSLAPGLAGTSYNEQFF.

The chain employs TRBV6-5 and TRBJ1-2; weak D call: TRBD1 (6 bases). The CDR3 covers 15 residues. Germline values: CDR1 MNHEY, CDR2 SVGAGI. Trimming shortened V by 6 bases and J by 1 base, and 15 bases separated the two germline ends. CDR3 DNA sequence: TGTGCCAGCAGCCCAAACAGGGCCCTTAACTATGGCTACACCTTC. It translates to CASSPNRALNYGYTF.